This T cell receptor beta chain was observed in a study of immune evolution from preneoplasia to lung adenocarcinoma. Histologic diagnosis was independently verified by two lung pathologists. Only in-frame clones appear in the TCRdb table, and some are missing; sequencing was by immunoSEQ multiplex PCR. Here the sample spans 6,000 to 6,500 clones, around 82% being singletons. This CDR3 is 13 amino acids long. The V and J ends lost 0 bases and 4 bases respectively, with 6 bases between them. Looked up from germline, CDR1 is MGHRA and CDR2 is YSYEKL. The rearrangement links TRBV4-1 to TRBJ1-1; D is ambiguous. The receptor was derived from a donor of 70 years or more with lung adenocarcinoma. The sample taken for sequencing was FFPE lung adenocarcinoma in situ tissue. CDR3 residues: CASSQERLTEAFF. DNA for the CDR3: TGCGCCAGCAGCCAAGAAAGGCTCACTGAAGCTTTCTTT.